Described below is a single TCR beta chain sequence and its context. Its antigen is not known. The data derive from a study of cytomegalovirus exposure and HLA in healthy donors. Study summary: In terms of ancestry, the Caucasian-associated cluster contained 80% to 90% of the approximately 400 genotyped donors.

The CDR3 loop spans 14 amino acids. Germline trimming cut 7 bases from V and 4 bases from J; bases unmatched to any gene: 5. CDR1 is MNHEY and CDR2 is SVGAGI in the germline V gene. Study-level results: Judged likely to be a sequencing artifact was a cluster of highly shared sequence variants.

Use of 60 Vbeta and 13 Jbeta primers characterized the PCR. TCRdb's table, derived via immunoSEQ multiplex PCR, lists solely in-frame clones and lacks some. In total, the table holds 30,000 to 35,000 clones. This clonotype was sampled from a woman in her forties in good health and CMV-seropositive. What was sequenced was PBMCs. This chain links TRBV6-5 with TRBJ2-2; the match to TRBD2 covers 8 bases. The CDR3 loop is CASNPGTSTGELFF. CDR3 in DNA: TGTGCCAGCAACCCCGGGACTAGCACCGGGGAGCTGTTTTTT.